This record covers a single TCR beta chain. The record originates from a study of blood T cell repertoires in COVID-19. Study-level information: From the United States, Italy and Spain came samples of acute and convalescent COVID-19. The cDNA or gDNA used as material had been derived from T cells, B-cell-depleted T cells, or PBMCs.

This table comes from immunoSEQ multiplex PCR, and its TCRdb copy is limited to in-frame clones, with some not included. The sample records 120,000 or so clones, roughly 84% being singletons. The V and J ends lost 2 bases and 8 bases, in that order; junction bases with no gene match: 4. CDR3 length equals 13 residues. The germline V gene encodes CDR1 MNHNS and CDR2 SASEGT. The sequence was collected from a woman older than 75 with acute or convalescent COVID-19. V gene TRBV6-1 combines with J gene TRBJ1-2; 8 nucleotides match TRBD1. Sequencing input: peripheral blood. The CDR3 DNA sequence: TGTGCCAGCAGTGAACTACAGGGGGGCGGCTACACCTTC. This encodes CASSELQGGGYTF.